This T cell receptor (beta chain) was recovered during a study of blood T cell repertoires in COVID-19. Study-wide background: Acute and convalescent COVID-19 specimens originated in the United States, Italy and Spain.

In germline, CDR1 is LNHDA, CDR2 SQIVND (reference sequence). The CDR3 length is 13 residues. The V and J ends lost 3 bases and 3 bases respectively, with 8 bases between them. TCRdb keeps only in-frame clones here, not all; method: immunoSEQ multiplex PCR. The sample holds around 32,000 clones, approximately 93% seen once. The chain combines TRBV19 with TRBJ1-1, with D tentatively TRBD1 (6 bases). Sequenced input: peripheral blood. This receptor was taken from a male donor with active COVID-19. The CDR3 spells CASSMGADTEAFF. The DNA for the CDR3 is TGTGCCAGTAGTATGGGGGCTGACACTGAAGCTTTCTTT.